These 23 T cell receptor beta chains came from one sample sequenced in a study of technical replicates of blood from several donors. The data were produced by immunoSEQ multiplex PCR, yet TCRdb's version contains in-frame clones alone and is incomplete. The data hold approximately 70,000 clones, with more than 90% observed a single time. Material for sequencing was T cells isolated from PBMCs. Receptors were obtained from a human donor in good health.

The rearrangement joins TRBV29-1 to TRBJ2-2; possible D gene TRBD2, 5 bases. Trimming removed 0 bases at V and 5 bases at J, with 16 bases between. In germline, CDR1 is SQVTM, CDR2 ANQGSEA. The CDR3 length is 16 residues. CDR3 nucleotides: TGCAGCGTTGAAGATAGGCTAGCTTTTCGGACCGGGGAGCTGTTTTTT. Residues: CSVEDRLAFRTGELFF.

This chain connects TRBV30 to TRBJ2-7, with D perhaps matching TRBD2 (5 bases). This CDR3 comprises 14 residues. V was trimmed by 0 bases and J by 3 bases, leaving 12 bases between them. Germline values: CDR1 GTSNPN, CDR2 SVGIG (reference sequence). The CDR3 region is CAWSVNSDGYEQYF. The CDR3 DNA is TGTGCCTGGAGTGTAAATAGCGATGGCTACGAGCAGTACTTC.

This clone has only a few counts. The J gene is TRBJ1-4, the V gene TRBV19; no clear D gene. Trimming stripped 8 bases from V and 4 bases from J, with 14 bases between. The CDR3 covers 14 residues. Germline V gene sequence: CDR1 LNHDA, CDR2 SQIVND (reference sequence). CDR3: CASSEVGINEKLFF. In DNA, the CDR3 is TGTGCCAGTTCCGAGGTCGGAATTAATGAAAAACTGTTTTTT.

This rearrangement joins TRBV9 to TRBJ1-3; 7 positions agree with TRBD1. J was trimmed by 3 bases and V by 4 bases; bases with no gene match: 7. In germline, CDR1 is SGDLS, CDR2 YYNGEE. CDR3 length equals 15 residues. The CDR3 nucleotides read TGTGCCAGCAGCACCCTGACAGGGTATGGAAACACCATATATTTT. Its translation is CASSTLTGYGNTIYF.

CDR3 sequence reads: CASSDRLSSSYNEQFF. CDR3 in DNA: TGTGCCAGCAGCGACAGGTTGAGTTCTTCCTACAATGAGCAGTTCTTC. The chain joins TRBV5-4 to TRBJ2-1, with a tentative D call TRBD1 (6 bases). Trimming pared 4 bases from V and 1 base from J, leaving 15 bases between. The germline gives CDR1 SGHNT, CDR2 YYREEE (reference sequence). The CDR3 is 16 amino acids.

This chain uses TRBV11-3 with TRBJ2-1; 10 bases agree with TRBD2. The J segment lost 4 bases and the V segment lost 5 bases, leaving 8 bases of the junction unmatched. Looked up from germline, CDR1 is SGHNT and CDR2 is YENEEA. The CDR3 is made up of 16 amino acids. Written as DNA, the CDR3 is TGTGCCAGCAGCCCTACAACTAGCGGGGATTACAATGAGCAGTTCTTC. Its translation is CASSPTTSGDYNEQFF.

The chain combines TRBV6-6 with TRBJ1-1, with D possibly matching TRBD1 (6 bases). V shed 6 bases and J shed 3 bases, with 20 bases lying between them. Germline values: CDR1 MNHNY, CDR2 SVGAGI (reference sequence). The CDR3 is made up of 16 amino acids. For the CDR3, the DNA is TGTGCCAGCAGCCGACAAGTACGGGGGGCGGACACTGAAGCTTTCTTT. Its protein is CASSRQVRGADTEAFF.

The chain joins TRBV10-3 to TRBJ1-3; D may be TRBD1 (5 bases). CDR1 and CDR2 (germline): ENHRY, SYGVKD. Trimming left V 6 bases short and J 8 bases short, with 8 bases between. The CDR3 runs 11 residues. DNA for the CDR3: TGTGCCATCAGGGGGGAGGACACCATATATTTT. Translation gives CAIRGEDTIYF.

This clone appeared a few times. The rearrangement uses TRBV19 and TRBJ1-3; D is unclear. This CDR3 comprises 16 residues. Germline assignment: CDR1 LNHDA and CDR2 SQIVND (reference sequence). Trimming cost V 0 bases and J 0 bases, with 9 bases left between them. The CDR3 region has the DNA TGTGCCAGTAGTATAGACCCGGGGATCTCTGGAAACACCATATATTTT. Translated: CASSIDPGISGNTIYF.

The chain couples TRBV11-3 to TRBJ2-1, with unresolved D. Germline V lookup: CDR1 SGHNT, CDR2 YENEEA. The CDR3 consists of 12 residues. Between the trimmed V and J ends, which lost 6 bases and 7 bases, there was a span of 10 bases. CDR3 region: CASSSSTNEQFF. The CDR3 nucleotides read TGTGCCAGCAGTTCTTCTACGAATGAGCAGTTCTTC.

The chain has TRBV11-1 and TRBJ2-5; 9 bases line up with TRBD1. CDR3 size: 16 residues. Trimming removed 3 bases from V and 2 bases from J; junction bases left unmatched: 7. The germline gives CDR1 SGHAT, CDR2 FQDESV (reference sequence). The CDR3 nucleotides are TGTGCCAGCAGCTTGTATTCGGGACAGGGACAAGAGACCCAGTACTTC. This translates into CASSLYSGQGQETQYF.

The gene calls are TRBV9 and TRBJ1-1, with 8 bases matching TRBD1. V trimming: 3 bases; J trimming: 6 bases; junction bases outside the gene matches: 7. Germline CDR1 and CDR2: SGDLS and YYNGEE. This CDR3 region has 14 residues. The CDR3 loop is CASSAMDRAAEAFF. The CDR3 DNA reads as TGTGCCAGCAGCGCGATGGACAGGGCGGCTGAAGCTTTCTTT.

The rearrangement links TRBV9 to TRBJ2-4, with 8 bases fitting TRBD2. This CDR3 comprises 17 residues. CDR1 and CDR2 (germline): SGDLS, YYNGEE. V trimming: 0 bases; J trimming: 4 bases; junction bases outside the gene matches: 9. In DNA, the CDR3 is TGTGCCAGCAGCGTAGATAGTACTAGCGGACATAAAAACATTCAGTACTTC. This gives the protein CASSVDSTSGHKNIQYF.

V usage is TRBV5-1 and J usage is TRBJ2-3, with a possible D match to TRBD2 (6 bases). The CDR3 runs 14 residues. Trimming stripped 4 bases from V and 2 bases from J, with 11 bases between. The germline CDR1 and CDR2 sequences are SGHRS and YFSETQ. CDR3 nucleotides: TGCGCCAGCAGCCTCCGGGACTCCACAGATACGCAGTATTTT. This encodes CASSLRDSTDTQYF.

The CDR3 sequence is CASSRDRDLEESTGELFF. DNA for the CDR3: TGTGCCAGCAGTCGGGACAGGGACTTGGAAGAGAGCACCGGGGAGCTGTTTTTT. The rearrangement links TRBV27 to TRBJ2-2; 9 bases agree with TRBD1. The CDR3 consists of 18 residues. The V gene end was trimmed by 5 bases and the J gene end by 4 bases; junction bases not matched to a gene: 14. Germline CDR1 MNHEY, CDR2 SMNVEV (reference sequence).

V and J are TRBV2 and TRBJ2-7; D gene ambiguous. The CDR3 loop spans 11 amino acids. Trimming left V 5 bases short and J 4 bases short, with 6 bases between. The germline V gene encodes CDR1 SNHLY and CDR2 FYNNEI. The chain's CDR3 is CASSYNYEQYF. The CDR3 bases are TGTGCCAGCAGTTACAATTACGAGCAGTACTTC.

The chain recombines TRBV6-1 with TRBJ1-2, with D possibly matching TRBD1 (5 bases). V gave up 1 base and J gave up 0 bases, with 9 bases separating them. CDR1 and CDR2 from the germline V gene are MNHNS and SASEGT. This CDR3 region has 15 residues. CDR3 DNA sequence: TGTGCCAGCAGTGAAGTGGGGGGAGCTAACTATGGCTACACCTTC. It encodes CASSEVGGANYGYTF.

The chain joins TRBV29-1 to TRBJ1-1, with 7 positions matching TRBD1. The CDR3 contains 12 residues. The V segment lost 5 bases and the J segment 4 bases; nucleotides outside the gene matches: 4. CDR1 SQVTM and CDR2 ANQGSEA come from the germline V gene. The CDR3 nucleotides are TGCAGCGTTCGGACAGGAGGCACTGAAGCTTTCTTT. This codes for CSVRTGGTEAFF.

This rearrangement joins TRBV25-1 to TRBJ1-3, with 7 bases lining up with TRBD1. Germline V CDR1 and CDR2: MGHDK, SYGVNS. The V gene end was trimmed by 4 bases and the J gene end by 0 bases; junction bases not matched to a gene: 9. The CDR3 runs to 17 residues. CDR3 protein: CASSVGGIYLSGNTIYF. The CDR3 DNA follows: TGTGCCAGCAGTGTAGGGGGCATCTACCTCTCTGGAAACACCATATATTTT.

The chain is built from TRBV29-1 and TRBJ2-7; D unclear. Trimming took off 7 bases at V and 3 bases at J, with 13 bases between the two ends. Germline V lookup: CDR1 SQVTM, CDR2 ANQGSEA. The CDR3 loop spans 12 amino acids. The CDR3 sequence: CSAAGRNYEQYF. The CDR3 DNA reads as TGCAGCGCCGCCGGCAGGAACTACGAGCAGTACTTC.

The gene calls are TRBV6-1 and TRBJ1-3; D is possibly TRBD1 (6 bases). The ends were cut back, 2 bases at V and 0 bases at J, with 11 bases in the middle. CDR1 is MNHNS, CDR2 SASEGT, per germline. The length of the CDR3 is 16 residues. This CDR3 is CASSEQGPPSGNTIYF. CDR3 bases: TGTGCCAGCAGTGAACAGGGGCCTCCCTCTGGAAACACCATATATTTT.

This clone was observed once. The gene calls are TRBV7-8 and TRBJ2-5; D uncertain. The CDR3 runs to 16 residues. Germline V CDR1 and CDR2: SGHVS, FQNEAQ. Trimming shortened V by 5 bases and J by 5 bases, and 21 bases separated the two germline ends. The CDR3 nucleotides are TGTGCCAGCAGCCACGAAAGGTGGCGGATATGGGAGACCCAGTACTTC. This encodes CASSHERWRIWETQYF. Looking up the rest from reference TRBV7-8 and TRBJ2-5 gives the full variable domain: GAGVSQSPRYKVAKRGQDVALRCDPISGHVSLFWYQQALGQGPEFLTYFQNEAQLDKSGLPSDRFFAERPEGSVSTLKIQRTQQEDSAVYLCASSHERWRIWETQYFGPGTRLLVL.

The chain links TRBV5-1 to TRBJ2-7; the D gene is possibly TRBD1 (5 bases). Trimming took 2 bases from V and 5 from J, leaving 8 bases between them. The CDR3 consists of 12 residues. Germline V gene data show CDR1 as SGHRS and CDR2 as YFSETQ. CDR3 DNA sequence: TGCGCCAGCAGCTTCAGGGAACACGAGCAGTACTTC. Its translation is CASSFREHEQYF.